A single T cell receptor (beta chain) is shown here with its context. These data originate in a study of T-cell memory formation after mild COVID-19. This CDR3 spans 13 amino acids. Germline values: CDR1 SGHRS, CDR2 YFSETQ. J lost 3 bases, V lost 5 bases, and 4 bases had no gene match. One entry per CDR3 protein results from TCRdb running MiXCR on the 5' RACE reads. The sample has approximately 260,000 distinct CDR3 sequences, about a sixth seen once. Sequenced sample: PBMCs or a T cell subset sorted from them (not recorded which). The chain couples TRBV5-1 to TRBJ1-1, with TRBD1 matching 7 bases. This TCR came from a man between 18 and 29 years old who had mild COVID-19 (a few samples of this study predate the infection). Cell type and time point are not known. CDR3 region: CASRTQGDTEAFF. The CDR3 bases are TGCGCCAGCAGAACCCAGGGGGACACTGAAGCTTTCTTT. The entire variable domain, with the rest obtained from reference TRBV5-1 and TRBJ1-1, is as follows: KAGVTQTPRYLIKTRGQQVTLSCSPISGHRSVSWYQQTPGQGLQFLFEYFSETQRNKGNFPGRFSGRQFSNSRSEMNVSTLELGDSALYLCASRTQGDTEAFFGQGTRLTVV.